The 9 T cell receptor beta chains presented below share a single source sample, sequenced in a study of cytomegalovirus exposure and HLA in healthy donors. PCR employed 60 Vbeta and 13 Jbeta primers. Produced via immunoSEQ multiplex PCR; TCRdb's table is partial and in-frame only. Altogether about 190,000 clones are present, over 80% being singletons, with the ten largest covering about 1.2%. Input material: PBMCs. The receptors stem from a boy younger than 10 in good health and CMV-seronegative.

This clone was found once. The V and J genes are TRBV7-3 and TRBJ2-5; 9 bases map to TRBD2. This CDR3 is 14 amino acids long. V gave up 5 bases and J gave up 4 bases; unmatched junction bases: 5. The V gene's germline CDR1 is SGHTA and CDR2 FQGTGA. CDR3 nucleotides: TGTGCCAGCAGCCCTAGCGGGATTGGAGAGACCCAGTACTTC. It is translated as CASSPSGIGETQYF. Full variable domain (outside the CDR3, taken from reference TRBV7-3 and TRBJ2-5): GAGVSQTPSNKVTEKGKYVELRCDPISGHTALYWYRQSLGQGPEFLIYFQGTGAADDSGLPNDRFFAVRPEGSVSTLKIQRTERGDSAVYLCASSPSGIGETQYFGPGTRLLVL.

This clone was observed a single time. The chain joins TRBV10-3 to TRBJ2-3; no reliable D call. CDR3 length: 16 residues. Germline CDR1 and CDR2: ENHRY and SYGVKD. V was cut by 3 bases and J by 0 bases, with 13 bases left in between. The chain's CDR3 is CAISDFGSGSTDTQYF. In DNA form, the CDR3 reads TGTGCCATCAGTGATTTCGGGTCTGGAAGCACAGATACGCAGTATTTT.

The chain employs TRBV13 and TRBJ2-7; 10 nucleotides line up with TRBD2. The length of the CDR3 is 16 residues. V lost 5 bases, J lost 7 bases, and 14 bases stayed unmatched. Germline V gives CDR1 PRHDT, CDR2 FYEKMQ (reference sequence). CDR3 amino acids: CASSLTPGLAGGEQYF. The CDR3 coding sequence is TGTGCCAGCAGCCTTACCCCTGGGTTAGCGGGAGGAGAGCAGTACTTC.

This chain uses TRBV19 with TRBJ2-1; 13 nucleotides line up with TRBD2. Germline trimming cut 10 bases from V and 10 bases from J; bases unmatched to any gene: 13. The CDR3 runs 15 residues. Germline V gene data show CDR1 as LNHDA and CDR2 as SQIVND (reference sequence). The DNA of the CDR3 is TGTGCCACCGCCGCCGGACTAGCGGGAGTAGGGGAGCAGTTCTTC. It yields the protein CATAAGLAGVGEQFF. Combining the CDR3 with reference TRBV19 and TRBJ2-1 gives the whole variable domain DGGITQSPKYLFRKEGQNVTLSCEQNLNHDAMYWYRQDPGQGLRLIYYSQIVNDFQKGDIAEGYSVSREKKESFPLTVTSAQKNPTAFYLCATAAGLAGVGEQFFGPGTRLTVL.

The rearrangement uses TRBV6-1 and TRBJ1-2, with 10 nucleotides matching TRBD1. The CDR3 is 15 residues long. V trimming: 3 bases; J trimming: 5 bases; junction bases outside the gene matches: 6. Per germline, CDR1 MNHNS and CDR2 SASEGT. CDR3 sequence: CASSDTDRGLYGYTF. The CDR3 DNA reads TGTGCCAGCAGTGATACGGACAGGGGGTTATATGGCTACACCTTC.

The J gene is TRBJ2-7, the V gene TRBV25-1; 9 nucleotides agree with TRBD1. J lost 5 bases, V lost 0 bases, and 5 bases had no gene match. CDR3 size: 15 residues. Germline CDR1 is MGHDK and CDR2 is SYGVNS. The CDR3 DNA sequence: TGTGCCAGCAGTGAATACAGGGGACAGGGTGACGAGCAGTACTTC. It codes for CASSEYRGQGDEQYF.

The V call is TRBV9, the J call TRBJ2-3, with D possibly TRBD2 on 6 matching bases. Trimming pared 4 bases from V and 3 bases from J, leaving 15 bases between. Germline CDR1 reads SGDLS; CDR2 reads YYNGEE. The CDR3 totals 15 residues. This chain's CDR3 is CASSPLGSGTDTQYF. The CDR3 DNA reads TGTGCCAGCAGCCCTCTCGGGAGTGGAACAGATACGCAGTATTTT.

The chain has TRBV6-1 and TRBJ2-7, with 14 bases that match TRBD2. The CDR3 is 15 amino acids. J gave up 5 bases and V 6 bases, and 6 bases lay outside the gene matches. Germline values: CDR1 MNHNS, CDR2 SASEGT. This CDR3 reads CASSDQTSGRDEQYF. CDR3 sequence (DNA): TGTGCCAGCAGCGATCAGACTAGCGGGAGGGACGAGCAGTACTTC.

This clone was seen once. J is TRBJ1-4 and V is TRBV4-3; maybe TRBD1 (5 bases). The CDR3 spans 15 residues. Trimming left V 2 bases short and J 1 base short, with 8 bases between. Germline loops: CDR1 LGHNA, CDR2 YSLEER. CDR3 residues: CASSQSRVTNEKLFF. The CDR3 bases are TGCGCCAGCAGCCAATCCAGGGTAACTAATGAAAAACTGTTTTTT.